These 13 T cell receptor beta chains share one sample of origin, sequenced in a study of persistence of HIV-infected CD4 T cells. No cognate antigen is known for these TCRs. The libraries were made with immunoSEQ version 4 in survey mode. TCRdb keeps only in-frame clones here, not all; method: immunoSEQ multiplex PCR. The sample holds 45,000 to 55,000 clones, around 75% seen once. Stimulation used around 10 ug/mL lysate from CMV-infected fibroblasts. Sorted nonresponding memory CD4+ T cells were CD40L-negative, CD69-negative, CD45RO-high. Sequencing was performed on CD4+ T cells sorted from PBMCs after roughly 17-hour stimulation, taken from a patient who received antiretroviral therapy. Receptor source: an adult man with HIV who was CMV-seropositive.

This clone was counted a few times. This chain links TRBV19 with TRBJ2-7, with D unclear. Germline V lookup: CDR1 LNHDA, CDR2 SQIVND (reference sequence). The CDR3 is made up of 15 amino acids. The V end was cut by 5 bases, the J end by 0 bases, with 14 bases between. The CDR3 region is CASSPLRAGSYEQYF. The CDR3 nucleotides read TGTGCCAGTAGTCCCTTAAGGGCAGGCTCCTACGAGCAGTACTTC.

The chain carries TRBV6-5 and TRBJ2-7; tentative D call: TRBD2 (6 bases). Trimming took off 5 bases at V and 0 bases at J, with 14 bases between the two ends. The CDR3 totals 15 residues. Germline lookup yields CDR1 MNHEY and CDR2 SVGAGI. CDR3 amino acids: CASSTLAYSSYEQYF. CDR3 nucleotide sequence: TGTGCCAGCAGTACCCTAGCGTACAGCTCCTACGAGCAGTACTTC.

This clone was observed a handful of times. CDR3 residues: CAWSGGQRNYGYTF. CDR3 coding DNA: TGTGCCTGGAGTGGGGGACAGAGAAACTATGGCTACACCTTC. The rearrangement links TRBV30 to TRBJ1-2; the match to TRBD1 covers 7 bases. CDR3 length: 14 residues. The germline V gene has CDR1 GTSNPN and CDR2 SVGIG (reference sequence). Trimming took 1 base from V and 2 from J; bases not matched to a gene: 4.

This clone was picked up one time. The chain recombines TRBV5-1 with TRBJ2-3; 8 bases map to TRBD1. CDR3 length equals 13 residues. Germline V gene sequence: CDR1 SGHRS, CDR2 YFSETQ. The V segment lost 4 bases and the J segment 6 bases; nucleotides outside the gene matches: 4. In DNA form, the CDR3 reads TGCGCCAGCAGCAGTACAGGGGGGGATACGCAGTATTTT. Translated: CASSSTGGDTQYF. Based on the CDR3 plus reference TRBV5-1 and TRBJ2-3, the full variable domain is KAGVTQTPRYLIKTRGQQVTLSCSPISGHRSVSWYQQTPGQGLQFLFEYFSETQRNKGNFPGRFSGRQFSNSRSEMNVSTLELGDSALYLCASSSTGGDTQYFGPGTRLTVL.

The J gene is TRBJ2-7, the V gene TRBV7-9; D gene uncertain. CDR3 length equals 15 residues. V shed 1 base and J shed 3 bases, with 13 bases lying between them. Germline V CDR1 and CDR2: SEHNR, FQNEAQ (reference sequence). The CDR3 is CASSLEEGPLYEQYF. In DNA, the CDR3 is TGTGCCAGCAGCTTAGAGGAAGGACCGCTCTACGAGCAGTACTTC.

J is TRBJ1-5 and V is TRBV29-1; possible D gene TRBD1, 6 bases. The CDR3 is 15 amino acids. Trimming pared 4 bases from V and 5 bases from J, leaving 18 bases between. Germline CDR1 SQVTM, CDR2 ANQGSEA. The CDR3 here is CSVVDQGKGDQPQHF. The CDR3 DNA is TGCAGCGTTGTCGACCAGGGGAAGGGGGATCAGCCCCAGCATTTT.

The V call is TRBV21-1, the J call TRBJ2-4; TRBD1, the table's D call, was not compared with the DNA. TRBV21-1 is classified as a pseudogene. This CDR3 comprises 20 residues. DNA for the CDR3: TGTGCCAGCAGCCCCCGGACAGGGCGAAACCCCGGGAAGTCCAAAAACATTCAGTACTTC. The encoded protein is CASSPRTGRNPGKSKNIQYF.

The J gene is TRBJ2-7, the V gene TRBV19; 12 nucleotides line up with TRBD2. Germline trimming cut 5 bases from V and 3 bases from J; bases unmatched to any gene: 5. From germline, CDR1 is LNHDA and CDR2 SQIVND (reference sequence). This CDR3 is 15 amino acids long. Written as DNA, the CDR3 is TGTGCCAGTAGTTCCCGGACTAGCGGGAACTACGAGCAGTACTTC. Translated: CASSSRTSGNYEQYF.

The chain's CDR3 is CASSLEGATNYGYTF. In DNA, the CDR3 is TGTGCCAGCAGCTTAGAGGGGGCGACTAACTATGGCTACACCTTC. V is TRBV7-6 and J is TRBJ1-2; 7 bases agree with TRBD1. CDR1 and CDR2 (germline): SGHVS, FNYEAQ. Unmatched junction bases numbered 2, after V lost 1 base and J lost 0 bases. This CDR3 spans 15 amino acids.

CDR3 amino acids: CASSPGGNMNTEAFF. CDR3 in DNA: TGTGCCAGCTCACCCGGAGGGAACATGAACACTGAAGCTTTCTTT. The gene calls are TRBV18 and TRBJ1-1, with D unresolved. The CDR3 is 15 amino acids. Germline loops: CDR1 KGHSH, CDR2 LQKENI. V dropped 3 bases and J dropped 0 bases, with 11 bases sitting between them.

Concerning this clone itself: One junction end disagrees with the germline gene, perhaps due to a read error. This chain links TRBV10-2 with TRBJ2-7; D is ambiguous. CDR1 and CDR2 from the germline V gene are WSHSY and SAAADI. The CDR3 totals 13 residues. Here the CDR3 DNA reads TGCGCCAGCCGTGAGCCCCCCCGGGACGAGCAGTACTTC. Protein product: CASREPPRDEQYF.

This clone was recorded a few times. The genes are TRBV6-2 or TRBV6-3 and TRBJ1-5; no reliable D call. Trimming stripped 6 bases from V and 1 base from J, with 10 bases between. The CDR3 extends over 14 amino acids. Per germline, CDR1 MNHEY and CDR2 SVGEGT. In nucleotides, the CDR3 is TGTGCCAGCAGCCGGGTGGGAAGCAATCAGCCCCAGCATTTT. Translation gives CASSRVGSNQPQHF.

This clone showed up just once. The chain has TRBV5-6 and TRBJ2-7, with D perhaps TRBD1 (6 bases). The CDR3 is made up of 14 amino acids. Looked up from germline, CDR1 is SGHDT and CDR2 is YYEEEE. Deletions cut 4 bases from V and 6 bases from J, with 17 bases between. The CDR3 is CASSPRRDNPEQYF. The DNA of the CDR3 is TGTGCCAGCAGCCCCCGCCGGGACAATCCCGAGCAGTACTTC.